This TCR beta chain was identified during a study of graft-versus-host responses after intestinal transplantation. Broader study findings: Graft-versus-host to host-versus-graft clonal ratios in allografts were high in patients with graft-donor T cell macrochimerism. HvG clone declines early post-transplant were associated with peak circulating GvH levels.

Profiled with immunoSEQ multiplex PCR; TCRdb holds only in-frame clones, not every one. The sample records under 95,000 clones, roughly nine tenths being singletons. About this clone itself: Its target is not known.

The germline gives CDR1 MNHNS, CDR2 SASEGT. The CDR3 has 14 residues. V lost 3 bases and J lost 5, with 14 bases in between. The receptor's source is a human donor who received an intestinal transplant. The sample in question was unstimulated CD8+ T cells sorted from spleen or lymph node cells, obtained before intestinal transplant. The V and J genes are TRBV6-1 and TRBJ2-7; D possibly corresponds to TRBD1 (6 bases). The CDR3, as DNA: TGTGCCAGCAGTGAGACAAAACAGGGCCACGAGCAGTACTTC. Translated, it gives CASSETKQGHEQYF.